Each of the 14 T cell receptor beta chains below was sequenced from the same sample in a study of CD8+CD57+ T cells in acquired aplastic anemia. TCR beta VDJ and CDR3 profiles were obtained from a genomic DNA template. MiXCR was run by TCRdb on the reads, yielding one entry per CDR3 protein. Of about 240,000 distinct CDR3 sequences in the sample, around 46% were seen once. Patients sequenced had flow cytometry evidence of CD8+CD57+ cell expansion. Sequenced: sorted CD4+, CD8+, or CD8+CD57+ T cells (not recorded which) from PBMCs. These TCRs come from a human donor with aplastic anemia.

This clonotype was recorded many times. This chain uses TRBV9 with TRBJ2-7, with D tentatively TRBD2 (6 bases). Germline CDR1 is SGDLS and CDR2 is YYNGEE. The CDR3 covers 14 residues. Trimming removed 0 bases at V and 4 bases at J, with 11 bases between. CDR3 residues: CASSVGGGAYEQYF. Here the CDR3 DNA reads TGTGCCAGCAGCGTAGGCGGCGGGGCGTACGAGCAGTACTTC.

This chain joins TRBV19 and TRBJ1-1, with D perhaps TRBD1 (5 bases). Germline-derived CDR1 and CDR2 are LNHDA and SQIVND (reference sequence). Trimming took 7 bases from V and 3 from J, leaving 9 bases between them. The CDR3 loop spans 12 amino acids. CDR3 coding DNA: TGTGCCAGTATGGCGGGGGACACTGAAGCTTTCTTT. Amino acids: CASMAGDTEAFF.

The chain recombines TRBV20-1 with TRBJ2-1; 7 bases are shared with TRBD1. Germline CDR1 DFQATT, CDR2 SNEGSKA (reference sequence). Trimming at V came to 3 bases and at J to 3 bases, leaving 5 bases not matched to a gene. The CDR3 is 14 residues long. CDR3 region: CSASDRDLYNEQFF. CDR3 DNA sequence: TGCAGTGCTAGTGACAGGGACCTCTACAATGAGCAGTTCTTC.

This clonotype was counted at least ten times. The chain is built from TRBV20-1 and TRBJ2-1; no clear D. The germline gives CDR1 DFQATT, CDR2 SNEGSKA (reference sequence). Trimming stripped 6 bases from V and 7 bases from J, with 10 bases between. The CDR3 has 11 residues. The CDR3, as DNA: TGCAGTGCCCGCTACCCGAATGAGCAGTTCTTC. This sequence encodes CSARYPNEQFF.

In regard to this clonotype: A read error may explain this, as a much larger clone is one base away. V usage is TRBV5-5 and J usage is TRBJ2-2; TRBD1 might be the D (6 bases). The germline CDR1 and CDR2 sequences are SGHKS and YYEKEE (reference sequence). There are 15 residues in the CDR3. Here the CDR3 DNA reads TGCGCCAGCAGCTTGGGGTGGGGGCCGGTCGGGGAGCTGTTTTTT. Protein product: CASSLGWGPVGELFF.

The chain combines TRBV19 with TRBJ2-7; TRBD1 matches 8 bases. This CDR3 contains 14 residues. From germline, CDR1 is LNHDA and CDR2 SQIVND (reference sequence). J was trimmed by 4 bases and V by 3 bases; bases with no gene match: 5. CDR3 protein: CASSILTGAYEQYF. In nucleotides, the CDR3 is TGTGCCAGTAGTATTCTGACAGGGGCATACGAGCAGTACTTC. The entire variable domain, with the rest obtained from reference TRBV19 and TRBJ2-7, is as follows: DGGITQSPKYLFRKEGQNVTLSCEQNLNHDAMYWYRQDPGQGLRLIYYSQIVNDFQKGDIAEGYSVSREKKESFPLTVTSAQKNPTAFYLCASSILTGAYEQYFGPGTRLTVT.

This sequence joins TRBV6-1 and TRBJ2-7; 7 bases map to TRBD2. CDR1 and CDR2 from the germline V gene are MNHNS and SASEGT. There are 13 residues in the CDR3. The ends lost 3 bases at V and 5 bases at J; junction bases unmatched: 4. In DNA, the CDR3 is TGTGCCAGCAGTGATTGGGGAGGGAACGAGCAGTACTTC. Protein: CASSDWGGNEQYF.

The chain combines TRBV12-3 or TRBV12-4 with TRBJ2-3; D is possibly TRBD1 or TRBD2 (5 bases each). The V gene lost 7 bases and the J gene lost 4 bases, with 9 bases spanning the gap. The CDR3 is made up of 12 amino acids. DNA of the CDR3: TGTGCCAGCAAGAGGGACGCAGATACGCAGTATTTT. Residues: CASKRDADTQYF.

This clonotype was observed many times. The chain couples TRBV28 to TRBJ2-7; D gene uncertain. This CDR3 is 10 amino acids long. Germline CDR1 is MDHEN and CDR2 is SYDVKM. V was pared by 3 bases and J by 7 bases, with 4 bases between. The CDR3 DNA reads as TGTGCCAGCAGTTTCCGTGAGCAGTACTTC. It codes for CASSFREQYF.

The gene calls are TRBV7-9 and TRBJ2-3; D is uncertain. Germline CDR1 reads SEHNR; CDR2 reads FQNEAQ (reference sequence). The CDR3 contains 16 residues. Between the trimmed V and J ends, which lost 5 bases and 11 bases, there was a span of 26 bases. The CDR3 DNA reads TGTGCCAGCAGCCTCATTGGGGTCTCGACCTACAATGAGCAGTATTTT. Residues: CASSLIGVSTYNEQYF.

The table lists this clonotype with a few counts. The chain has TRBV13 and TRBJ2-2, with a possible D match to TRBD2 (5 bases). CDR3 length equals 16 residues. Germline V gives CDR1 PRHDT, CDR2 FYEKMQ (reference sequence). The V and J ends lost 8 bases and 2 bases respectively, with 18 bases between them. The CDR3 reads CASSPQKRANTGELFF. The CDR3 nucleotides read TGTGCCAGCTCACCTCAAAAGAGGGCTAACACCGGGGAGCTGTTTTTT.

V usage is TRBV29-1 and J usage is TRBJ1-1, with D unclear. V lost 7 bases and J 4 bases, leaving 16 bases between the germline ends. Per germline, CDR1 SQVTM and CDR2 ANQGSEA. This CDR3 spans 13 amino acids. The CDR3 DNA reads as TGCAGCGGTCACGTCGGGTCGGTCACTGAAGCTTTCTTT. Its protein product is CSGHVGSVTEAFF. Combining the CDR3 with reference TRBV29-1 and TRBJ1-1 gives the whole variable domain SAVISQKPSRDICQRGTSLTIQCQVDSQVTMMFWYRQQPGQSLTLIATANQGSEATYESGFVIDKFPISRPNLTFSTLTVSNMSPEDSSIYLCSGHVGSVTEAFFGQGTRLTVV.

This clonotype appeared many times. V and J are TRBV29-1 and TRBJ2-5; D is unresolved. Trimming shortened V by 3 bases and J by 7 bases, and 9 bases separated the two germline ends. The CDR3 length is 11 residues. Germline V CDR1 and CDR2: SQVTM, ANQGSEA. This chain's CDR3 is CSVEKSGTQYF. CDR3 coding DNA: TGCAGCGTTGAGAAATCGGGGACCCAGTACTTC. The entire variable domain, with the rest obtained from reference TRBV29-1 and TRBJ2-5, is as follows: SAVISQKPSRDICQRGTSLTIQCQVDSQVTMMFWYRQQPGQSLTLIATANQGSEATYESGFVIDKFPISRPNLTFSTLTVSNMSPEDSSIYLCSVEKSGTQYFGPGTRLLVL.

The chain uses TRBV11-2 and TRBJ1-5, with 12 bases matching TRBD1. The ends lost 6 bases at V and 6 bases at J; junction bases unmatched: 3. Germline assignment: CDR1 SGHAT and CDR2 FQNNGV. There are 14 residues in the CDR3. The CDR3 nucleotides are TGTGCCAGCAGGGGGACAGGGGGCAGTCAGCCCCAGCATTTT. Translating it yields CASRGTGGSQPQHF.